Described below is a single TCR beta chain sequence and its context. Measured with immunoSEQ multiplex PCR; TCRdb has only the in-frame clones, and not every one. The repertoire has approximately 1.5 million clones, 97% to 99% of them found once; the top ten carry roughly 0.36%. This entry belongs to a study of shared clonotypes between healthy human individuals. The CDR3 totals 13 residues. Between the trimmed V and J ends, which lost 5 bases and 1 base, there was a span of 9 bases. From germline, CDR1 is MNHEY and CDR2 SMNVEV (reference sequence). The chain has TRBV27 and TRBJ2-7, with D possibly being TRBD1 (5 bases). The origin of this receptor is a man between 25 and 39 years old in good health. The source material was naive CD4+ T cells sorted from blood. The subset was: CD45RA+ positively selected. The CDR3 is CASSDRTSYEQYF. The CDR3 coding sequence is TGTGCCAGCAGTGACAGAACATCCTACGAGCAGTACTTC.